This TCR beta chain was sequenced in a study of glioma-infiltrating T cells after dendritic cell vaccination listed by TCRdb under 2016. About the investigation overall: The cohort included roughly 15 glioblastoma patients drawn from Phase I and II dendritic cell vaccination trials, of whom 9 were newly diagnosed and 6 had recurrent disease. Between about 2003 and 2013, patients were given autologous tumor lysate-pulsed dendritic cell vaccination. Survival after dendritic cell vaccination was correlated with TCR sequencing metrics, such as TIL content and the overlap between tumor and blood repertoires. To make the vaccine, monocyte-derived dendritic cells were cultured for six to eight days with IL-4 and GM-CSF and then pulsed overnight with autologous tumor lysate. Each patient got three intradermal injections of the dendritic cell vaccine, spaced at biweekly intervals, in the arm below the axilla. In glioblastoma patients vaccinated with dendritic cells, deep sequencing of TCR beta CDR3 regions served to measure tumor-infiltrating lymphocyte content and to compare repertoires between tumor and blood.

Details on this clone: The antigen this receptor binds is unknown. The record has no base qualities; no much larger clone is one base away.

Using the immunoSEQ assay, TCRB CDR3 regions were amplified from around 2 micrograms of genomic DNA, or from all available DNA when less than that was on hand. Multiplex PCR used 60 forward primers for TCR V beta segments and 13 reverse primers for J beta segments. To estimate reads per starting template, synthetic control templates were spiked into each sample at limiting dilution. The Illumina HiSeq System generated 87 bp sequencing reads. Processing in the source paper ran as follows. PCR and sequencing errors were removed by a nearest neighbor algorithm that merged closely related sequences. TCR overlap was defined as the percentage of unique tumor TCR beta sequences that were also present in the same patient's peripheral blood. Here the immuneACCESS table is served through TCRdb, limited to in-frame sequences with V and J called. Missing clones are a known gap in these copies; in checked studies unresolved V genes cover under half, and the rest lacks a known reason. V, J and clone size were drawn from that table, and D and trimming were deduced from the DNA. This sample comprises about 82,000 clones, approximately 90% of them detected only once. Clones ranked in the top ten supply roughly 3.1% of the sample.

Overall study outcomes, separate from this receptor: No direct relationship between TCR clonality and survival was found, suggesting a diverse polyclonal response may matter. Longer time to progression and overall survival after dendritic cell vaccination were predicted by higher estimated pretreatment TIL content. The three-group TCR overlap response model was described as speculative and requiring prospective validation. The cohort was small and heterogeneous, with few patients having full blood and tumor sets and even fewer initial-recurrent tumor pairs.

From cysteine to phenylalanine, the CDR3 is 14 amino acids long. Only CDR3 DNA remains: 42 bases, in frame from the first base. At the junction V is shortened by 4 bases and J by 3 bases, with 13 bases in between. The germline V gene gives CDR1 as SGHDN and CDR2 as FVKESK. To be selected, patients needed enough residual fresh-frozen tumor tissue and more than two years of available survival data. Molecular status otherwise varied across the glioblastoma patients, but none of them carried an isocitrate dehydrogenase mutation. PBMC were collected before vaccination, two weeks after the third vaccination, and at tumor progression when it occurred. Genomic DNA was extracted with the Qiagen DNeasy Blood extraction Kit.

Recombination linked TRBV14 to TRBJ2-7, and perhaps TRBD2 as D gene, on 6 matching bases. The receptor comes from a human donor with glioblastoma. Here the sequenced sample was blood, taken before dendritic cell vaccination. The CDR3 corresponds to CASSPPGGNYEQYF. DNA sequence: TGTGCCAGCAGCCCCCCAGGAGGGAACTACGAGCAGTACTTC.